This entry concerns a single TCR beta chain. V was shortened by 8 bases and J by 8 bases, with 15 bases between the two germline ends. Germline CDR1 is WSHSY and CDR2 is SAAADI. This CDR3 region has 12 residues. The sample comes from a study of T cell changes during pregnancy in multiple sclerosis. Only in-frame clones appear in the TCRdb table, and some are missing; sequencing was by immunoSEQ multiplex PCR. The sample carries 84,000 or so clones, over 90% recorded once. The sample was peripheral blood, taken in the third trimester of pregnancy. The chain employs TRBV10-2 and TRBJ1-1; tentatively, D is TRBD1 (5 bases). This sequence was found in a female donor with multiple sclerosis, enrolled in a pregnancy study. CDR3 in DNA: TGCGCCAGCCTTTCCGACCGACAGGAAGCTTTCTTT. Protein: CASLSDRQEAFF.